A selection of T cell receptor beta chains follows, all from one sample in a study of T cell changes during pregnancy in multiple sclerosis. Sequenced by immunoSEQ multiplex PCR; TCRdb stores in-frame clones only, minus some. The table lists over 55,000 clones, around nine tenths of them singletons, with approximately 5.3% in the top ten. Sequenced material: peripheral blood from another person, used as feeder cells. The source of these receptors is a human donor whose cells served as feeder cells for cultures in a pregnancy study. CDR3s leave out the opening cysteine and the closing phenylalanine or tryptophan.

TRBJ2-5,TRBV28,ASSLAQETQY
TRBJ2-3,TRBV15,ATSTHGGRAEYGTDTQY
TRBJ2-3,TRBV29-1,SVEGAARTDTQY
TRBJ2-5,TRBV2,ASSELGGQGIGETQY
TRBJ2-7,TRBV9,ASSVASTSGNHEQY
TRBJ2-1,TRBV18,ASSPPPSGRDEQF
TRBJ1-2,TRBV7-2,ASSLDGHLYGYT
TRBJ2-2,TRBV6-1,ASSEGGPTGELF
TRBJ2-2,TRBV21-1,ASSNIPTGGAGTGELF
TRBJ2-2,TRBV9,ASSVGFGPNTGELF
TRBJ1-1,TRBV5-1,ASSLAPRTQNTEAF
TRBJ2-2,TRBV10-3,AISVTALVSVAARGGELF
TRBJ1-1,TRBV5-1,ASSFGQVSTEAF
TRBJ1-4,TRBV7-9,ASSFQGLKDEKLF
TRBJ2-4,TRBV6-6,ASSYSGRVAKNIQY
TRBJ2-7,TRBV29-1,SVEDSGVSSYEQY